This T cell receptor beta chain was sequenced for a study of T cells in Graves' hyperthyroidism and ophthalmopathy. Researchers took RNA transcripts and amplified the TCR beta CDR3 regions from them. Initially, a first-round RT-PCR of the TCR CDR3 employed the HTBI primer set. Via MiXCR, TCRdb re-called the multiplex PCR reads, giving one row per CDR3 protein. The table has about half a million distinct CDR3 sequences, roughly 24% seen once. Whole-study findings and limits: Ophthalmopathy stood apart from stable hyperthyroidism in a 13 V-J model. The model anticipated ophthalmopathy a median around 6 months pre-onset.

Disease lasting under 3 months, a NOSPECS grade of at least 4, and a Clinical Activity Score of at least 3 were features of the ophthalmopathy patients. Remarks on this clonotype: The target antigen is unknown.

The sequence was obtained from a woman in her 30s with Graves' ophthalmopathy. The sequenced sample consisted of blood.

CDR3 coding DNA: TGTGCCAGCAGTTTGACGACCCCTCAAGGTGGAAACACCATATATTTT. Translation gives CASSLTTPQGGNTIYF. The V and J genes are TRBV27 and TRBJ1-3; D is ambiguous. This CDR3 spans 16 amino acids. V lost 3 bases and J lost 3, with 15 bases in between. The germline V gene has CDR1 MNHEY and CDR2 SMNVEV (reference sequence).